The present T cell receptor beta chain was sequenced within a study of cytomegalovirus exposure and HLA in healthy donors. General observations from the study: Cytomegalovirus-associated status was assigned to about 160 TCR beta chains. Certain sequence variants were highly shared and formed a cluster, and this cluster was likely a sequencing artifact.

The primer mix had 60 Vbeta and 13 Jbeta primers. Clones were read by immunoSEQ multiplex PCR, and TCRdb kept only the in-frame ones, dropping some. The table lists some 150,000 clones, 55% to 80% of them singletons. With 2 bases clipped from V and 13 bases from J, the junction kept 15 bases outside the gene matches. This CDR3 has 16 residues. From germline, CDR1 is SGHRS and CDR2 YFSETQ. Remarks on this clone: Its antigen is as yet unknown.

This sequence was found in a woman aged 40 to 50 in good health and CMV-seronegative. This rearrangement joins TRBV5-1 to TRBJ1-6; TRBD1 matches 7 bases. Material: PBMCs. The CDR3 DNA sequence: TGCGCCAGCAGCTTACAGGGGTCTGGGAGATCGGAGCCCCTCCACTTT. This sequence encodes CASSLQGSGRSEPLHF. Based on the CDR3 plus reference TRBV5-1 and TRBJ1-6, the full variable domain is KAGVTQTPRYLIKTRGQQVTLSCSPISGHRSVSWYQQTPGQGLQFLFEYFSETQRNKGNFPGRFSGRQFSNSRSEMNVSTLELGDSALYLCASSLQGSGRSEPLHFGNGTRLTVT.